Listed here are 22 T cell receptor beta chains from one sample, sequenced in a study of regulatory T cells in long-lasting Graves disease. In building TCR beta libraries, iRepertoire HTBI primers were used together with Arm-PCR of CDR3 regions. TCRdb reanalysed the multiplex PCR reads using MiXCR and keeps one entry per CDR3 protein. The repertoire holds 650,000 to 700,000 distinct CDR3 sequences, with 30% as singletons. Time point meaning: persistent/refractory GD, antithyroid drugs over 5 years with positive TRAb. PBMC-derived RNA was used for the TCR library. The sample in question was peripheral blood mononuclear cells (PBMCs), obtained when the disease was refractory, from a patient treated with antithyroid drugs. The source of these receptors is a female donor with Graves disease.

Many counts were recorded for this clonotype. The chain carries TRBV20-1 and TRBJ2-5; D is unclear. Germline assignment: CDR1 DFQATT and CDR2 SNEGSKA (reference sequence). The CDR3 runs to 12 residues. The germline V and J ends were trimmed by 4 bases and 2 bases, with 8 bases remaining between them. CDR3 region: CSAKEGQETQYF. CDR3 in DNA: TGCAGTGCTAAGGAAGGTCAAGAGACCCAGTACTTC.

The sample holds many counts of this clonotype. This chain connects TRBV13 to TRBJ2-5, with D maybe TRBD2 (5 bases). This CDR3 comprises 13 residues. V was cut by 4 bases and J by 0 bases, with 6 bases left in between. CDR1 PRHDT and CDR2 FYEKMQ come from the germline V gene (reference sequence). The CDR3 region has the DNA TGTGCCAGCAGCTCGGACTACCAAGAGACCCAGTACTTC. Translation gives CASSSDYQETQYF.

The rearrangement joins TRBV6-2 or TRBV6-3 to TRBJ1-3, with D possibly TRBD1 on 6 matching bases. This CDR3 is built from 15 residues. V was clipped by 5 bases and J by 0 bases, with 11 bases between them. The germline V gene has CDR1 MNHEY and CDR2 SVGEGT. The CDR3 loop is CASSRGGSSGNTIYF. In DNA form, the CDR3 reads TGTGCCAGCAGTAGAGGGGGTTCCTCTGGAAACACCATATATTTT.

CDR3 region: CASSLGAGTGNTIYF. The CDR3 nucleotides are TGTGCCAGCAGTCTAGGGGCGGGAACTGGAAACACCATATATTTT. V gene TRBV12-3 or TRBV12-4 combines with J gene TRBJ1-3; TRBD1 might be the D (5 bases). The V end lost 5 bases, the J end lost 2 bases, and 13 bases lay between the germline ends. The CDR3 length is 15 residues.

Only a few counts were recorded for this clonotype. The J gene is TRBJ2-7, the V gene TRBV7-2; D remains ambiguous. Germline assignment: CDR1 SGHTA and CDR2 FQGNSA. The V end lost 1 base, the J end lost 6 bases, and 13 bases lay between the germline ends. This CDR3 region has 14 residues. CDR3 DNA: TGTGCCAGCAGCTTAGAACGGCCCCCCAGCGAGCAGTACTTC. This codes for CASSLERPPSEQYF.

The genes are TRBV9 and TRBJ1-2, with a tentative D call TRBD1 (6 bases). There are 12 residues in the CDR3. Germline CDR1 and CDR2: SGDLS and YYNGEE. V was cut by 2 bases and J by 7 bases, with 9 bases left in between. This CDR3 is CASSVPGAGYTF. The CDR3 DNA reads as TGTGCCAGCAGCGTTCCGGGGGCTGGCTACACCTTC. The full variable domain, rest sourced from reference TRBV9 and TRBJ1-2, is DSGVTQTPKHLITATGQRVTLRCSPRSGDLSVYWYQQSLDQGLQFLIQYYNGEERAKGNILERFSAQQFPDLHSELNLSSLELGDSALYFCASSVPGAGYTFGSGTRLTVV.

This sequence joins TRBV28 and TRBJ1-5; maybe TRBD1 (6 bases). CDR3 length: 18 amino acids. Trimming took off 5 bases at V and 5 bases at J, with 25 bases between the two ends. CDR1 is MDHEN, CDR2 SYDVKM, per germline. The CDR3 spells CASSHPRGRAWSDQPQHF. CDR3 sequence (DNA): TGTGCCAGCAGTCACCCACGGGGGCGGGCGTGGAGCGATCAGCCCCAGCATTTT.

CDR3 amino acids: CAELDQETQYF. CDR3 nucleotide sequence: TGTGCCGAGCTGGACCAAGAGACCCAGTACTTC. The chain couples TRBV6-4 to TRBJ2-5, with D unresolved. The germline V gene has CDR1 MRHNA and CDR2 SNTAGT. The CDR3 loop spans 11 amino acids. The ends were cut back, 11 bases at V and 0 bases at J, with 7 bases in the middle.

V and J are TRBV18 and TRBJ2-5, with D perhaps TRBD1 (6 bases). The CDR3 is 14 residues long. Per the germline V gene, CDR1 is KGHSH and CDR2 is LQKENI. Deletions cut 2 bases from V and 10 bases from J, with 17 bases between. The CDR3 sequence is CASSPGETGEGQYF. In DNA form, the CDR3 reads TGTGCCAGCTCACCAGGGGAGACAGGAGAGGGCCAGTACTTC.

A few counts support this clonotype. The chain links TRBV28 to TRBJ2-7, with a possible D match to TRBD2 (6 bases). This CDR3 spans 14 amino acids. V shed 2 bases and J shed 7 bases, with 15 bases lying between them. CDR1 and CDR2 from the germline V gene are MDHEN and SYDVKM. The CDR3 nucleotides are TGTGCCAGCAGTTTAGCGTTTTTGGGGGGAGAGCAGTACTTC. It encodes CASSLAFLGGEQYF. Supplemented by reference TRBV28 and TRBJ2-7, the full variable domain reads DVKVTQSSRYLVKRTGEKVFLECVQDMDHENMFWYRQDPGLGLRLIYFSYDVKMKEKGDIPEGYSVSREKKERFSLILESASTNQTSMYLCASSLAFLGGEQYFGPGTRLTVT.

This clonotype was seen more than once but under ten times. The rearrangement links TRBV30 to TRBJ2-2; D not resolved. The germline V and J ends were trimmed by 2 bases and 0 bases, with 7 bases remaining between them. Per the germline V gene, CDR1 is GTSNPN and CDR2 is SVGIG (reference sequence). The CDR3 consists of 14 residues. CDR3 region: CAWSPHTNTGELFF. In DNA form, the CDR3 reads TGTGCCTGGAGTCCACATACGAACACCGGGGAGCTGTTTTTT.

The rearrangement links TRBV12-3 or TRBV12-4 to TRBJ2-2, with TRBD2 matching over 7 bases. After removal of 6 bases from V and 2 bases from J, the junction contained 6 bases not matched to a gene. The CDR3 is made up of 15 amino acids. The CDR3 DNA follows: TGTGCCAGCAGCCGAAGCGGGGCTAACACCGGGGAGCTGTTTTTT. Translation gives CASSRSGANTGELFF.

This clonotype was detected only a few times. J is TRBJ2-7 and V is TRBV6-2 or TRBV6-3, with D unresolved. V was trimmed by 3 bases and J by 4 bases, leaving 10 bases between them. Germline V gene data show CDR1 as MNHEY and CDR2 as SVGEGT. There are 13 residues in the CDR3. This chain's CDR3 is CASSYGPVYEQYF. The CDR3 DNA follows: TGTGCCAGCAGTTATGGACCAGTTTACGAGCAGTACTTC.

This clonotype was counted between two and nine times. The chain couples TRBV29-1 to TRBJ2-7; the D gene is possibly TRBD1 (6 bases). This CDR3 spans 12 amino acids. Trimming pared 6 bases from V and 3 bases from J, leaving 12 bases between. CDR1 and CDR2 from the germline V gene are SQVTM and ANQGSEA. CDR3 sequence (DNA): TGCAGCGTCTCGGACAGCCACTACGAGCAGTACTTC. This codes for CSVSDSHYEQYF.

This clonotype occurred a few times. The CDR3 region is CAWSESTVQPQHF. The CDR3 DNA reads TGTGCCTGGAGCGAATCGACAGTTCAGCCCCAGCATTTT. The chain has TRBV30 and TRBJ1-5, with a tentative D call TRBD1 (5 bases). Per germline, CDR1 GTSNPN and CDR2 SVGIG (reference sequence). The CDR3 sequence is 13 residues long. The V end was cut by 3 bases, the J end by 6 bases, with 12 bases between.

This clonotype has just a few counts. The gene calls are TRBV5-1 and TRBJ1-2; D may be TRBD1 (6 bases). Trimming took 0 bases from V and 5 from J, leaving 17 bases between them. The CDR3 extends over 16 amino acids. CDR1 SGHRS and CDR2 YFSETQ come from the germline V gene. The CDR3 is CASSLGGGVKVYGYTF. CDR3 sequence (DNA): TGCGCCAGCAGCTTGGGCGGGGGCGTAAAGGTTTATGGCTACACCTTC.

The CDR3 reads CASSIGYGASYEQYF. In nucleotides, the CDR3 is TGTGCCAGTAGTATCGGTTACGGGGCCTCCTACGAGCAGTACTTC. The chain links TRBV19 to TRBJ2-7; D tentatively fits TRBD1 or TRBD2 (5 bases each). V shed 3 bases and J shed 0 bases, with 12 bases lying between them. CDR3 length: 15 residues. Germline V gives CDR1 LNHDA, CDR2 SQIVND (reference sequence).

This clonotype was seen a few times. In DNA form, the CDR3 reads TGTGCCAGCAGCTTCGACAGGGGCCCGGGGTACTTC. Translated: CASSFDRGPGYF. The chain links TRBV5-5 to TRBJ2-5, with 8 bases fitting TRBD1. The germline V gene encodes CDR1 SGHKS and CDR2 YYEKEE (reference sequence). The CDR3 consists of 12 residues. Losses at the gene ends were 2 bases for V and 13 bases for J; bases not matched to a gene: 7.

This chain joins TRBV12-3 or TRBV12-4 and TRBJ2-7; possible D gene TRBD2, 6 bases. This CDR3 is built from 14 residues. The V and J ends lost 3 bases and 7 bases respectively, with 16 bases between them. CDR3 residues: CASSLDLALGEQYF. CDR3 nucleotides: TGTGCCAGCAGTTTGGATCTAGCGCTGGGGGAGCAGTACTTC.

This clonotype came up a few times. This chain uses TRBV20-1 with TRBJ1-5, with D possibly matching TRBD1 (6 bases). The CDR3 runs 12 residues. The germline V gene encodes CDR1 DFQATT and CDR2 SNEGSKA (reference sequence). V lost 6 bases to trimming and J lost 7 bases, with 13 bases between them. CDR3 nucleotides: TGCAGTGCGGGGGGACACAGACAGCCCCAGCATTTT. It codes for CSAGGHRQPQHF.

This clonotype has a count of ten or more. The chain uses TRBV11-2 and TRBJ1-1; D call uncertain. The germline CDR1 and CDR2 sequences are SGHAT and FQNNGV. CDR3 length: 13 amino acids. The germline V and J ends were trimmed by 2 bases and 9 bases, with 13 bases remaining between them. CDR3 bases: TGTGCCAGCAGCTTACTTTTGGATAGCCAAGCTTTCTTT. Translated: CASSLLLDSQAFF.

The genes are TRBV7-3 and TRBJ2-7; TRBD1 matches 8 bases. The germline V gene has CDR1 SGHTA and CDR2 FQGTGA. The CDR3 has 13 amino acids. The V and J ends lost 5 bases and 12 bases, in that order; junction bases with no gene match: 12. The CDR3 DNA reads as TGTGCCAGCAGCGTCAGTCAGGGGGCGCAGCGGTACTTC. Translation: CASSVSQGAQRYF. Combining the CDR3 with reference TRBV7-3 and TRBJ2-7 gives the whole variable domain GAGVSQTPSNKVTEKGKYVELRCDPISGHTALYWYRQSLGQGPEFLIYFQGTGAADDSGLPNDRFFAVRPEGSVSTLKIQRTERGDSAVYLCASSVSQGAQRYFGPGTRLTVT.